One sample yielded the 22 T cell receptor beta chains listed below, sequenced in a study of T cells in Graves' hyperthyroidism and ophthalmopathy. The CDR3 regions of TCR beta were amplified from RNA transcripts. HTBI primers were employed in a first-round RT-PCR of the TCR CDR3. TCRdb independently ran MiXCR on the multiplex PCR reads; one entry per CDR3 protein. The profile covers under 300,000 distinct CDR3 sequences, with approximately 13% appearing a single time and 7% to 9.5% taken by the ten largest. The sequenced sample consisted of blood. Receptors originate from a woman in her thirties or forties with Graves' hyperthyroidism.

The chain has TRBV5-4 and TRBJ1-3, with D perhaps TRBD1 (5 bases). V was clipped by 2 bases and J by 4 bases, with 10 bases between them. This CDR3 region has 14 residues. The germline V gene encodes CDR1 SGHNT and CDR2 YYREEE (reference sequence). CDR3 nucleotides: TGTGCCAGCAGCTTAGGGGCCGGGGGAAACACCATATATTTT. Residues: CASSLGAGGNTIYF.

This clonotype has at least ten counts. The V gene is TRBV3-1, the J gene TRBJ2-1; TRBD2 matches 7 bases. Losses at the gene ends were 5 bases for V and 7 bases for J; bases not matched to a gene: 5. This CDR3 region has 13 residues. CDR1 LGHDT and CDR2 YNNKEL come from the germline V gene (reference sequence). The CDR3 nucleotides are TGTGCCAGCAGCAGGACTAGAAATAATGAGCAGTTCTTC. This sequence encodes CASSRTRNNEQFF.

V usage is TRBV19 and J usage is TRBJ1-5; D is undetermined. Germline V gene sequence: CDR1 LNHDA, CDR2 SQIVND (reference sequence). Trimming took 5 bases from V and 3 from J, leaving 11 bases between them. There are 14 residues in the CDR3. CDR3 sequence reads: CASSAWAYNQPQHF. CDR3 sequence (DNA): TGTGCCAGTAGTGCGTGGGCTTACAATCAGCCCCAGCATTTT.

This clonotype has at least ten counts. The V gene is TRBV2, the J gene TRBJ2-5; TRBD2 aligns across 7 bases. V shed 0 bases, J shed 5 bases, and the junction held 9 bases outside the gene matches. Germline V gene data show CDR1 as SNHLY and CDR2 as FYNNEI. This CDR3 has 16 residues. This CDR3 reads CASSEALLGGRETQYF. The DNA for the CDR3 is TGTGCCAGCAGTGAAGCCCTCCTCGGGGGGAGGGAGACCCAGTACTTC.

This chain connects TRBV19 to TRBJ2-5, with a tentative D call TRBD1 (5 bases). The V end was cut by 3 bases, the J end by 0 bases, with 8 bases between. This CDR3 comprises 14 residues. CDR1 and CDR2 (germline): LNHDA, SQIVND (reference sequence). The CDR3 reads CASSIRTNQETQYF. CDR3 coding DNA: TGTGCCAGTAGTATCAGGACAAACCAAGAGACCCAGTACTTC. Complete variable domain (other parts from reference TRBV19 and TRBJ2-5): DGGITQSPKYLFRKEGQNVTLSCEQNLNHDAMYWYRQDPGQGLRLIYYSQIVNDFQKGDIAEGYSVSREKKESFPLTVTSAQKNPTAFYLCASSIRTNQETQYFGPGTRLLVL.

This clonotype was seen ten or more times. The chain couples TRBV9 to TRBJ1-5; 7 bases agree with TRBD1. This CDR3 is built from 14 residues. Germline CDR1 and CDR2: SGDLS and YYNGEE. The V and J ends lost 0 bases and 6 bases, in that order; junction bases with no gene match: 3. CDR3 sequence reads: CASSVGQGGQPQHF. The CDR3 nucleotides read TGTGCCAGCAGCGTAGGACAGGGTGGTCAGCCCCAGCATTTT.

Concerning this clonotype itself: A much larger clone differs from this one at a single base, so this may be a read error. The genes are TRBV20-1 and TRBJ1-3, with TRBD1 matching over 12 bases. The CDR3 runs 18 residues. CDR1 is DFQATT and CDR2 is SNEGSKA in the germline V gene (reference sequence). The chain's CDR3 is CSARDLNGTGGFGNIIYF. DNA of the CDR3: TGCAGTGCTAGAGATCTTAACGGGACAGGGGGCTTTGGAAACATCATATATTTT.

This clonotype has at least ten counts. The rearrangement joins TRBV5-6 to TRBJ1-3; D remains ambiguous. V lost 1 base and J lost 0, with 8 bases in between. Germline lookup yields CDR1 SGHDT and CDR2 YYEEEE. This CDR3 is 15 amino acids long. The CDR3 nucleotides are TGTGCCAGCAGCTTGTCAGTAGTCTCTGGAAACACCATATATTTT. It codes for CASSLSVVSGNTIYF.

This clonotype was seen ten or more times. The rearrangement joins TRBV11-3 to TRBJ2-2, with 7 bases aligning to TRBD1. The CDR3 runs to 15 residues. V lost 5 bases to trimming and J lost 4 bases; unmatched junction nucleotides: 7. Germline CDR1 reads SGHNT; CDR2 reads YENEEA. For the CDR3, the DNA is TGTGCCAGCAGCCGACACAGGGGTCCCACCGGGGAGCTGTTTTTT. Its protein is CASSRHRGPTGELFF.

This clonotype was picked up many times. The rearrangement links TRBV24-1 to TRBJ2-3, with TRBD2 matching over 11 bases. The CDR3 runs to 14 residues. Trimming took 10 bases from V and 2 from J; bases not matched to a gene: 4. Germline lookup yields CDR1 KGHDR and CDR2 SFDVKD. The CDR3 DNA reads as TGTGCCACAACTAGCGGGAGAGTCACAGATACGCAGTATTTT. It translates to CATTSGRVTDTQYF.

This clonotype was found many times. The chain joins TRBV27 to TRBJ1-1; 7 nucleotides line up with TRBD1. The CDR3 spans 14 residues. The trim removed 6 bases at V and 2 bases at J, leaving 6 bases unmatched. From germline, CDR1 is MNHEY and CDR2 SMNVEV (reference sequence). The CDR3 region has the DNA TGTGCCAGCAGCCACAGGGGATCCAACACTGAAGCTTTCTTT. This gives the protein CASSHRGSNTEAFF.

About this clonotype: A single base separates this from a much larger clone, so it may be a read error. The chain links TRBV29-1 to TRBJ1-1, with D uncertain. CDR3 length: 10 amino acids. Germline assignment: CDR1 SQVTM and CDR2 ANQGSEA. CDR3 region: CSVKNTEALF. CDR3 sequence (DNA): TGCAGCGTTAAGAACACTGAAGCTCTCTTT. Together with reference TRBV29-1 and TRBJ1-1, the CDR3 gives the full variable domain: SAVISQKPSRDICQRGTSLTIQCQVDSQVTMMFWYRQQPGQSLTLIATANQGSEATYESGFVIDKFPISRPNLTFSTLTVSNMSPEDSSIYLCSVKNTEALFGQGTRLTVV.

The chain joins TRBV28 to TRBJ1-5, with 7 positions matching TRBD1. The J segment lost 9 bases and the V segment lost 3 bases, leaving 8 bases of the junction unmatched. The CDR3 has 14 residues. Germline V gives CDR1 MDHEN, CDR2 SYDVKM. The DNA for the CDR3 is TGTGCCAGCAGTTTGCCGACAGGGTTCCGGCCCCAGCATTTT. This codes for CASSLPTGFRPQHF.

This clonotype was observed at least ten times. The chain carries TRBV20-1 and TRBJ1-2; D unresolved. CDR1 and CDR2 (germline): DFQATT, SNEGSKA (reference sequence). The V gene lost 0 bases and the J gene lost 1 base, with 12 bases spanning the gap. The CDR3 covers 15 residues. The CDR3 region is CSARDRQVHNYGYTF. For the CDR3, the DNA is TGCAGTGCTAGAGATCGGCAGGTCCATAACTATGGCTACACCTTC.

This clonotype was counted ten times or more. The chain is built from TRBV2 and TRBJ1-5, with 9 bases matching TRBD1. The V and J ends lost 9 bases and 11 bases, in that order; junction bases with no gene match: 11. Germline assignment: CDR1 SNHLY and CDR2 FYNNEI. This CDR3 is 13 amino acids long. As DNA, the CDR3 is TGTGCCAGTGGACAGGGGATAAGGGTGTCCCAGCATTTT. Translating gives CASGQGIRVSQHF.

This clonotype came up many times. V usage is TRBV7-9 and J usage is TRBJ2-5; 8 bases are a match to TRBD2. Germline trimming cut 4 bases from V and 3 bases from J; bases unmatched to any gene: 4. The CDR3 loop spans 14 amino acids. The V gene's germline CDR1 is SEHNR and CDR2 FQNEAQ (reference sequence). The CDR3 coding sequence is TGTGCCAGCAGCTCGGGACTAGGGGAAGAGACCCAGTACTTC. This sequence encodes CASSSGLGEETQYF.

In this sample, this clonotype turned up a few times. The chain couples TRBV28 to TRBJ1-6, with 7 bases lining up with TRBD1. The CDR3 totals 16 residues. Losses at the gene ends were 7 bases for V and 6 bases for J; bases not matched to a gene: 12. Germline CDR1 is MDHEN and CDR2 is SYDVKM. The CDR3 spells CASMLTGWPPNSPLHF. The DNA for the CDR3 is TGTGCCAGCATGCTGACAGGGTGGCCCCCTAATTCACCCCTCCACTTT.

This clonotype was recorded many times. The chain joins TRBV27 to TRBJ1-2; maybe TRBD1 (5 bases). The germline V and J ends were trimmed by 3 bases and 7 bases, with 15 bases remaining between them. Germline CDR1 reads MNHEY; CDR2 reads SMNVEV (reference sequence). The CDR3 is 14 residues long. The CDR3 coding sequence is TGTGCCAGCAGTTTGGGGCGGATTGAGGGTGGCTACACCTTC. It specifies CASSLGRIEGGYTF.

With respect to this clonotype: Possible read error: a much larger clone is one base away. The CDR3 nucleotides are TGTGCCGGCAGCCCATCTACTGAAGCTTTCTTT. It translates to CAGSPSTEAFF. The chain uses TRBV11-2 and TRBJ1-1; no clear D gene. The CDR3 extends over 11 amino acids. Germline V gives CDR1 SGHAT, CDR2 FQNNGV.

The chain has TRBV27 and TRBJ1-5; 11 bases agree with TRBD1. Germline CDR1 reads MNHEY; CDR2 reads SMNVEV (reference sequence). With V trimmed by 7 bases and J by 6 bases, 5 bases remained unmatched. The CDR3 is 14 amino acids. In DNA form, the CDR3 reads TGTGCCAGCAAAGGACAGGGGGCGATTCAGCCCCAGCATTTT. Protein: CASKGQGAIQPQHF.

This clonotype was detected many times. V gene TRBV7-9 combines with J gene TRBJ2-3, with unresolved D. With 4 bases removed from V and 5 bases from J, the gap between germline ends came to 7 bases. CDR1 and CDR2 from the germline V gene are SEHNR and FQNEAQ (reference sequence). The CDR3 sequence is 12 residues long. The CDR3 coding sequence is TGTGCCAGCAGCTCGGACGAAGATACGCAGTATTTT. Translating it yields CASSSDEDTQYF. The full variable domain, rest sourced from reference TRBV7-9 and TRBJ2-3, is DTGVSQNPRHKITKRGQNVTFRCDPISEHNRLYWYRQTLGQGPEFLTYFQNEAQLEKSRLLSDRFSAERPKGSFSTLEIQRTEQGDSAMYLCASSSDEDTQYFGPGTRLTVL.

This clonotype occurred many times. The V and J genes are TRBV15 and TRBJ1-2; weak D call: TRBD1 (6 bases). Looked up from germline, CDR1 is LNHNV and CDR2 is YYDKDF (reference sequence). With 0 bases removed from V and 4 bases from J, the gap between germline ends came to 15 bases. The CDR3 totals 16 residues. The DNA for the CDR3 is TGTGCCACCAGCAGAGATCTAGGGCAGGGGAGCTATGGCTACACCTTC. Translated, it gives CATSRDLGQGSYGYTF.